This T cell receptor beta chain is from a study of cytomegalovirus exposure and HLA in healthy donors. Study summary: A subsequent analysis stated that the 90 to 150 validation repertoires were run on the same platform as the 650 to 850 first-cohort repertoires. The study's findings and limits: A list of roughly 160 TCR beta chains associated with cytomegalovirus was given. In a later analysis, first-cohort TCR clusters were found to tend to co-occur in the 120 or so validation repertoires.

In the case of this clone: What it recognizes is unknown.

The CDR3 runs to 13 residues. V was trimmed by 1 base and J by 5 bases, leaving 9 bases between them. CDR1 is LNHDA and CDR2 is SQIVND in the germline V gene (reference sequence). TCRdb's table, derived via immunoSEQ multiplex PCR, lists solely in-frame clones and lacks some. The sample lists hundreds of thousands of clones; less than 95% were seen once. V and J are TRBV19 and TRBJ2-7; no definite D call. Sequencing input: PBMCs. The sequence derives from a woman in her thirties in good health and CMV-seronegative. Written as DNA, the CDR3 is TGTGCCAGTAGTATAGGCATTTACCACGAGCAGTACTTC. Translating it yields CASSIGIYHEQYF.